These 20 T cell receptor beta chains came from one sample sequenced in a study of blood T cell repertoires in COVID-19. Clones were sequenced by immunoSEQ multiplex PCR, and TCRdb holds only the in-frame ones, with some missing. Of about 190,000 clones in the sample, around 85% were seen once. Sequencing was carried out using PBMCs or T cells enriched from blood (not recorded which). The receptor set was obtained from a woman in her thirties who had recovered from COVID-19.

The chain couples TRBV18 to TRBJ1-1, with 12 bases lining up with TRBD1. There are 18 residues in the CDR3. V gave up 0 bases and J gave up 3 bases; unmatched junction bases: 8. The germline CDR1 and CDR2 sequences are KGHSH and LQKENI. The DNA of the CDR3 is TGTGCCAGCTCACCACCGGGACAGGGGGCATTCGGTGACACTGAAGCTTTCTTT. Translation: CASSPPGQGAFGDTEAFF.

The genes are TRBV5-1 and TRBJ2-5; TRBD1 matches 7 bases. V lost 5 bases, J lost 2 bases, and 9 bases stayed unmatched. CDR1 is SGHRS and CDR2 is YFSETQ in the germline V gene. The CDR3 spans 15 residues. The CDR3 sequence: CASSFQTGRQETQYF. In DNA, the CDR3 is TGCGCCAGCAGTTTCCAGACAGGGCGTCAAGAGACCCAGTACTTC.

This chain connects TRBV11-3 to TRBJ2-7; 7 nucleotides agree with TRBD1. The CDR3 runs to 13 residues. Germline-derived CDR1 and CDR2 are SGHNT and YENEEA. The J segment lost 5 bases and the V segment lost 0 bases, leaving 1 base of the junction unmatched. Here the CDR3 DNA reads TGTGCCAGCAGCTTAGATGGGACAGACGAGCAGTACTTC. Encoded protein: CASSLDGTDEQYF. Full variable domain (missing parts from reference TRBV11-3 and TRBJ2-7): EAGVVQSPRYKIIEKKQPVAFWCNPISGHNTLYWYLQNLGQGPELLIRYENEEAVDDSQLPKDRFSAERLKGVDSTLKIQPAELGDSAVYLCASSLDGTDEQYFGPGTRLTVT.

This chain connects TRBV20-1 to TRBJ2-3; TRBD1 aligns across 8 bases. The CDR3 extends over 15 amino acids. The J segment lost 0 bases and the V segment lost 3 bases, leaving 5 bases of the junction unmatched. Germline lookup yields CDR1 DFQATT and CDR2 SNEGSKA (reference sequence). The CDR3 loop is CSASDRGVSTDTQYF. The CDR3, as DNA: TGCAGTGCTAGTGACAGGGGAGTTAGCACAGATACGCAGTATTTT.

The chain is built from TRBV13 and TRBJ1-4; D is unresolved. The V end lost 5 bases, the J end lost 7 bases, and 11 bases lay between the germline ends. In germline, CDR1 is PRHDT, CDR2 FYEKMQ (reference sequence). CDR3 length equals 13 residues. As DNA, the CDR3 is TGTGCCAGCAGCGGTGGAGCGGGTGAAAAACTGTTTTTT. Protein: CASSGGAGEKLFF.

The V call is TRBV29-1, the J call TRBJ2-3, with a possible D match to TRBD1 (7 bases). CDR1 and CDR2 (germline): SQVTM, ANQGSEA. CDR3 length equals 14 residues. Trimming cost V 7 bases and J 10 bases, with 24 bases left between them. CDR3 DNA: TGCAGCGCCCGCGGGACAGCACTAATCGGGGCGCAGTATTTT. It codes for CSARGTALIGAQYF.

V gene TRBV19 combines with J gene TRBJ1-5, with D possibly matching TRBD1 (6 bases). Between the trimmed V and J ends, which lost 5 bases and 3 bases, there was a span of 11 bases. The CDR3 has 14 amino acids. Germline CDR1 and CDR2: LNHDA and SQIVND (reference sequence). CDR3 sequence: CASSPGQFNQPQHF. The CDR3 nucleotides read TGTGCCAGTAGTCCAGGACAGTTCAATCAGCCCCAGCATTTT.

The rearrangement uses TRBV9 and TRBJ1-1; D remains unclear. CDR1 and CDR2 (germline): SGDLS, YYNGEE. The CDR3 consists of 13 residues. The ends were cut back, 4 bases at V and 1 base at J, with 8 bases in the middle. The CDR3 spells CASSSRENTEAFF. The CDR3 DNA sequence: TGTGCCAGCAGCTCACGGGAGAACACTGAAGCTTTCTTT.

The genes are TRBV27 and TRBJ1-2; 7 bases are shared with TRBD1. The CDR3 covers 17 residues. V lost 5 bases and J lost 5; bases outside the gene matches: 17. CDR1 and CDR2 (germline): MNHEY, SMNVEV (reference sequence). In nucleotides, the CDR3 is TGTGCCAGCAGTCCGACACCAACAGGGGCGGCGATTTATGGCTACACCTTC. Translation gives CASSPTPTGAAIYGYTF.

As regards this clone: One end of the junction is discordant with germline, which a read error may explain. This chain links TRBV7-7 with TRBJ1-3; the D gene is possibly TRBD1 (5 bases). The germline gives CDR1 SSHAT, CDR2 FNYEAQ (reference sequence). This CDR3 contains 16 residues. The CDR3 is CASSELPAGRGNTIYF. CDR3 coding DNA: TGTGCTAGCAGCGAACTACCTGCAGGGCGGGGAAACACCATATATTTT.

This chain links TRBV7-8 with TRBJ1-2; TRBD1 might be the D (6 bases). The CDR3 loop spans 17 amino acids. Per the germline V gene, CDR1 is SGHVS and CDR2 is FQNEAQ. Trimming took off 5 bases at V and 5 bases at J, with 24 bases between the two ends. In DNA, the CDR3 is TGTGCCAGCAGCCACTTTACAGGGAGCCGGTTGTTTTATGGCTACACCTTC. Residues: CASSHFTGSRLFYGYTF.

This chain connects TRBV28 to TRBJ2-1; TRBD2 aligns across 12 bases. Trimming cost V 7 bases and J 5 bases; bases outside gene matches: 6. Germline-derived CDR1 and CDR2 are MDHEN and SYDVKM. The CDR3 spans 15 residues. CDR3 in amino acids: CASKPLAGGDNEQFF. As DNA, the CDR3 is TGTGCCAGCAAACCTCTAGCGGGGGGGGACAATGAGCAGTTCTTC.

This sequence joins TRBV28 and TRBJ2-7; D is possibly TRBD2 (5 bases). CDR1 and CDR2 from the germline V gene are MDHEN and SYDVKM. The CDR3 length is 13 residues. Trimming shortened V by 6 bases and J by 7 bases, and 16 bases separated the two germline ends. CDR3 nucleotides: TGTGCCAGCAGCCTAGGCCACCGGGGAGAGCAGTACGTC. Translation gives CASSLGHRGEQYV.

The rearrangement links TRBV7-3 to TRBJ2-3, with a possible D match to TRBD2 (6 bases). The CDR3 contains 16 residues. Trimming took 0 bases from V and 3 from J, leaving 13 bases between them. The germline CDR1 and CDR2 sequences are SGHTA and FQGTGA. CDR3 region: CASSLTSGRRTDTQYF. CDR3 DNA: TGTGCCAGCAGCTTAACGTCGGGGAGGAGGACAGATACGCAGTATTTT. The whole variable domain, filled in from reference TRBV7-3 and TRBJ2-3, reads GAGVSQTPSNKVTEKGKYVELRCDPISGHTALYWYRQSLGQGPEFLIYFQGTGAADDSGLPNDRFFAVRPEGSVSTLKIQRTERGDSAVYLCASSLTSGRRTDTQYFGPGTRLTVL.

This sequence joins TRBV2 and TRBJ1-2; D is unclear. V was cut by 4 bases and J by 5 bases, with 14 bases left in between. The CDR3 covers 14 residues. Germline CDR1 is SNHLY and CDR2 is FYNNEI. CDR3 loop: CASSGLDYPYGYTF. The CDR3 nucleotides are TGTGCCAGCAGTGGCTTGGACTATCCTTATGGCTACACCTTC.

This chain uses TRBV6-5 with TRBJ2-7; D possibly corresponds to TRBD1 (6 bases). The CDR3 sequence is 15 residues long. The germline V gene has CDR1 MNHEY and CDR2 SVGAGI. The V and J ends lost 8 bases and 4 bases respectively, with 21 bases between them. This CDR3 reads CASGYHPDSTYEQYF. The CDR3 DNA is TGTGCCAGCGGCTACCACCCGGACAGTACTTACGAGCAGTACTTC.

The chain is built from TRBV5-4 and TRBJ2-5; D not certain. CDR3 length equals 13 residues. Trimming pared 1 base from V and 4 bases from J, leaving 8 bases between. The germline V gene has CDR1 SGHNT and CDR2 YYREEE (reference sequence). The chain's CDR3 is CASSLLYSETQYF. Here the CDR3 DNA reads TGTGCCAGCAGCTTGTTGTACTCAGAGACCCAGTACTTC.

This sequence joins TRBV7-6 and TRBJ1-2; a weak D match, TRBD1 (6 bases). Germline-derived CDR1 and CDR2 are SGHVS and FNYEAQ. Trimming took 3 bases from V and 3 from J, leaving 8 bases between them. CDR3 size: 13 residues. The DNA for the CDR3 is TGTGCCAGCAGCTTGTCAGGGGACTATGGCTACACCTTC. Its protein is CASSLSGDYGYTF.

This sequence joins TRBV3-1 (or the pseudogene TRBV3-2) and TRBJ1-5, with D uncertain. Germline V gene sequence: CDR1 LGHDT, CDR2 YNNKEL (reference sequence). This CDR3 is built from 15 residues. V lost 1 base, J lost 0 bases, and 7 bases lay in between. The CDR3 nucleotides read TGTGCCAGCAGCCAAGGACTAAGTAGCAATCAGCCCCAGCATTTT. It is translated as CASSQGLSSNQPQHF.

The chain recombines TRBV6-5 with TRBJ1-4; TRBD1 is a possible D gene (6 bases). The CDR3 has 14 amino acids. Trimming cost V 6 bases and J 4 bases, with 12 bases left between them. Germline assignment: CDR1 MNHEY and CDR2 SVGAGI. This CDR3 reads CASSQMDSNEKLFF. Here the CDR3 DNA reads TGTGCCAGCAGCCAAATGGACAGTAATGAAAAACTGTTTTTT.